The clone carrying this T cell receptor (beta chain) has only one observation. Its antigen is undetermined. These data belong to a study of T cells and Merkel cell carcinoma outcomes. Study-level points and caveats: Repertoire plus T-cell density reportedly predicted Merkel cell carcinoma outcomes.

Some clones are missing from TCRdb's copy, which holds only in-frame ones; the method was immunoSEQ multiplex PCR. The sample lists roughly 14,000 clones; 80% to 90% were seen once. The ends lost 4 bases at V and 1 base at J; junction bases unmatched: 3. Germline V lookup: CDR1 SGHRS, CDR2 YFSETQ. This CDR3 is built from 16 residues. Sequencing was performed on tumor tissue from Merkel cell carcinoma. This chain connects TRBV5-1 to TRBJ2-2; TRBD2 aligns across 11 bases. The sequence was collected from a human donor with Merkel cell carcinoma. The CDR3 nucleotides are TGCGCCAGCAGCCCCGGGACTAGCGGGAACACCGGGGAGCTGTTTTTT. Residues: CASSPGTSGNTGELFF.